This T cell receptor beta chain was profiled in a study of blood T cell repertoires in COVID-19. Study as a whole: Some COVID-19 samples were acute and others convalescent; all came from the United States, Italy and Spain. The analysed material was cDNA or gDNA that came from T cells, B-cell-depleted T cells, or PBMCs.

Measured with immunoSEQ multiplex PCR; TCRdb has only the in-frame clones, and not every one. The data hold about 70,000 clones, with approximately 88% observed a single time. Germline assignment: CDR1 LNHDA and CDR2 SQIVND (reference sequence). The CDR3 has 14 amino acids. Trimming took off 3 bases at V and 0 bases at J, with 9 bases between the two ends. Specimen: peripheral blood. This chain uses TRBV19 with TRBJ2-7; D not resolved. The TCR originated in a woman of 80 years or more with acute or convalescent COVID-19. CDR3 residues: CASSITSSSYEQYF. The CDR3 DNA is TGTGCCAGTAGTATTACTTCTAGCTCCTACGAGCAGTACTTC.